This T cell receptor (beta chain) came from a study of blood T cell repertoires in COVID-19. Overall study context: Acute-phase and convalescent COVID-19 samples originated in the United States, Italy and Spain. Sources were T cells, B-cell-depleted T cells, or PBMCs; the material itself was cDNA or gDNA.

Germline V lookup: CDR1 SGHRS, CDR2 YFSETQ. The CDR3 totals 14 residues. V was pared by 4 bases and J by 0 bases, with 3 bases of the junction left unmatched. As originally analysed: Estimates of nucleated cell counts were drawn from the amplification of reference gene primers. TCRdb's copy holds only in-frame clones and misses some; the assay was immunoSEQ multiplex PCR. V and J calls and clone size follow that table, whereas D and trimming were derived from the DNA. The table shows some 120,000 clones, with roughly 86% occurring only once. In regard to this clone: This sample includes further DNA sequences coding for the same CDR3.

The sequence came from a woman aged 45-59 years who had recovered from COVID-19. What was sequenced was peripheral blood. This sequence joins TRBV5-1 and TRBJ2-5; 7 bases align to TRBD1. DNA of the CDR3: TGCGCCAGCAGCCCCGGGACAGACCAAGAGACCCAGTACTTC. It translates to CASSPGTDQETQYF.